Presented here are 8 T cell receptor beta chains from one specimen sequenced in a study of CD8 T cells in ankylosing spondylitis. TCRdb recomputed calls from the 5' RACE reads with MiXCR, one row per CDR3 protein. The sample carries 25,000 to 35,000 distinct CDR3 sequences, around 6.7% recorded once. The specimen sequenced was blood, either unsorted or a sorted T cell fraction (not recorded which). The receptors come from a male donor with ankylosing spondylitis or in good health (not recorded which).

This clonotype was found a few times. The V gene is TRBV5-1, the J gene TRBJ2-7; 8 positions agree with TRBD1. Germline CDR1 is SGHRS and CDR2 is YFSETQ. CDR3 length equals 17 residues. V trimming: 2 bases; J trimming: 3 bases; junction bases outside the gene matches: 13. Here the CDR3 DNA reads TGCGCCAGCAGCTTCGCCGGGACAGGTAACGCTGACTACGAGCAGTACTTC. This codes for CASSFAGTGNADYEQYF.

This clonotype came up a few times. The rearrangement links TRBV18 to TRBJ2-3; D perhaps matches TRBD2 (5 bases). Trimming pared 3 bases from V and 6 bases from J, leaving 13 bases between. This CDR3 region has 14 residues. Germline CDR1 reads KGHSH; CDR2 reads LQKENI. In DNA form, the CDR3 reads TGTGCCAGCTCACCCCTTATGAGGAGGGATACGCAGTATTTT. Protein: CASSPLMRRDTQYF.

Remarks on this clonotype: The junction departs from germline at one end; a sequencing error may be responsible. The chain couples TRBV28 to TRBJ1-5; D perhaps matches TRBD1 (5 bases). Germline lookup yields CDR1 MDHEN and CDR2 SYDVKM. The CDR3 has 16 amino acids. CDR3 DNA: TGTGCCAGCAGTTCACAGGACGTTGGCGGCAATCCGCCCCAGCATTTT. It encodes CASSSQDVGGNPPQHF.

This clonotype has at least ten counts. This sequence joins TRBV7-2 and TRBJ2-3; TRBD1 is a possible D gene (5 bases). The germline gives CDR1 SGHTA, CDR2 FQGNSA. The CDR3 covers 14 residues. Trimming removed 5 bases from V and 4 bases from J, with 13 bases in between. CDR3: CASSPSGFADTQYF. CDR3 DNA sequence: TGTGCCAGCAGCCCATCAGGGTTCGCAGATACGCAGTATTTT.

This clonotype was counted at least ten times. V and J are TRBV7-2 and TRBJ2-7; D is unresolved. Trimming shortened V by 2 bases and J by 1 base, and 9 bases separated the two germline ends. The CDR3 length is 14 residues. From germline, CDR1 is SGHTA and CDR2 FQGNSA. For the CDR3, the DNA is TGTGCCAGCAGCTTAAAAGGTGTATCCTACGAGCAGTACTTC. Its translation is CASSLKGVSYEQYF.

This clonotype was seen repeatedly, ten times or more. The chain recombines TRBV27 with TRBJ2-1; TRBD1 agrees at 7 bases. J was trimmed by 3 bases and V by 3 bases; bases with no gene match: 11. The CDR3 spans 17 residues. Germline CDR1 and CDR2: MNHEY and SMNVEV (reference sequence). In DNA form, the CDR3 reads TGTGCCAGCAGTTTGCTAGTCGGGACAGCAGTCTACAATGAGCAGTTCTTC. Protein: CASSLLVGTAVYNEQFF.

This clonotype came up many times. The rearrangement uses TRBV29-1 and TRBJ2-4, with D perhaps TRBD2 (7 bases). CDR1 and CDR2 from the germline V gene are SQVTM and ANQGSEA. V was pared by 6 bases and J by 1 base, with 10 bases between. There are 13 residues in the CDR3. The CDR3 protein is CSVGGRAKNIQYF. The CDR3 DNA follows: TGCAGCGTGGGGGGGCGGGCCAAAAACATTCAGTACTTC.

The DNA for the CDR3 is TGTGCGGGGCTCGGGGGCCGTGACCAAGAGACCCAGTACTTC. This gives the protein CAGLGGRDQETQYF. The chain is built from TRBV14 and TRBJ2-5, with D tentatively TRBD1 or TRBD2 (6 bases each). CDR3 length equals 14 residues. Germline loops: CDR1 SGHDN, CDR2 FVKESK.